The 5 T cell receptor beta chains presented below share a single source sample, sequenced in a study of cytomegalovirus exposure and HLA in healthy donors (dated by TCRdb to between 2016 and 2019). Receptors were amplified or captured by the immunoSEQ multiplex PCR assay. For the multiplex PCR, a mixture combining 60 forward primers for TCR Vbeta segments and 13 reverse primers for TCR Jbeta segments was used. The clones in this table, taken by TCRdb from immuneACCESS, are in-frame only. Not every clone is retained; where verified, under half of the shortfall comes from an unresolved V gene, and the cause of the rest is unknown. This sample lists under 150,000 clones; about 77% were detected once. 1.3% to 1.5% of the sample is held by the ten biggest clonotypes. The sequenced material came from PBMCs. Every receptor here comes from a woman in her 40s in good health and CMV-seronegative.

This CDR3 reads CASSAGGVSLGNTEAFF. Here the CDR3 DNA reads TGTGCCAGCAGTGCGGGCGGGGTCTCCTTAGGGAACACTGAAGCTTTCTTT. V gene TRBV6-1 combines with J gene TRBJ1-1, with D unresolved. Trimming pared 4 bases from V and 1 base from J, leaving 19 bases between. Per germline, CDR1 MNHNS and CDR2 SASEGT. The CDR3 length is 17 residues.

This chain connects TRBV28 to TRBJ1-2, with TRBD1 matching over 9 bases. V lost 4 bases, J lost 5 bases, and 11 bases stayed unmatched. The CDR3 spans 16 residues. CDR1 MDHEN and CDR2 SYDVKM come from the germline V gene. CDR3 sequence: CASSSFSDRGQYGYTF. CDR3 in DNA: TGTGCCAGCAGTTCTTTCTCGGACAGGGGCCAGTATGGCTACACCTTC.

The V and J genes are TRBV7-9 and TRBJ1-5; TRBD1 might be the D (6 bases). This CDR3 has 14 residues. Trimming removed 5 bases from V and 10 bases from J, with 18 bases in between. Germline CDR1 SEHNR, CDR2 FQNEAQ (reference sequence). The CDR3 region has the DNA TGTGCCAGCAGCGCGGACGGACAGATCCTTCCCCAGCATTTT. Its translation is CASSADGQILPQHF.

The chain employs TRBV2 and TRBJ2-1; D unresolved. Per germline, CDR1 SNHLY and CDR2 FYNNEI. The CDR3 runs to 13 residues. The ends were cut back, 7 bases at V and 6 bases at J, with 13 bases in the middle. In DNA, the CDR3 is TGTGCCAGCACCACCGCGGTCGGCAATGAGCAGTTCTTC. This gives the protein CASTTAVGNEQFF.

The chain couples TRBV7-2 to TRBJ1-2, with 8 bases matching TRBD1. V was clipped by 2 bases and J by 4 bases; unmatched bases: 3. Germline CDR1 SGHTA, CDR2 FQGNSA. The CDR3 is made up of 14 amino acids. CDR3 in amino acids: CASSLRGTGYGYTF. CDR3 coding DNA: TGTGCCAGCAGCTTACGAGGGACAGGCTATGGCTACACCTTC.